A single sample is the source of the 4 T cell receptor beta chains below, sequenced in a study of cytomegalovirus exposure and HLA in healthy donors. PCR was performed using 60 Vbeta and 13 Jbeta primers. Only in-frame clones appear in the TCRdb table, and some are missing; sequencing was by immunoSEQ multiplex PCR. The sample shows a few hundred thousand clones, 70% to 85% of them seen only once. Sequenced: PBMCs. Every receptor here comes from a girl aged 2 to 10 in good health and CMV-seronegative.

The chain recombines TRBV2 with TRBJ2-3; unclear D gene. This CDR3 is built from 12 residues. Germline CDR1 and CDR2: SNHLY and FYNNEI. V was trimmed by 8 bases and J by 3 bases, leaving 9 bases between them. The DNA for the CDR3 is TGTGCCAGCCGAGCCGGGACAGATACGCAGTATTTT. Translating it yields CASRAGTDTQYF.

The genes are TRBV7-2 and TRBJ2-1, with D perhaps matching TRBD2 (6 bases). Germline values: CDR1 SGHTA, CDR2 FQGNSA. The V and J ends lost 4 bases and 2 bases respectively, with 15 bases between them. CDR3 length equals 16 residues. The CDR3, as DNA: TGTGCCAGCAGCTATAGACTAGATGATCCCTACAATGAGCAGTTCTTC. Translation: CASSYRLDDPYNEQFF.

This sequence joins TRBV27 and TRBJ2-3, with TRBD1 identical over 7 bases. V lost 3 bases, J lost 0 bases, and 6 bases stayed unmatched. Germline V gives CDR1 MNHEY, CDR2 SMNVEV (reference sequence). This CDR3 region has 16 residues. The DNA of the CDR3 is TGTGCCAGCAGTTTGCTTACGACAGGGAGCACAGATACGCAGTATTTT. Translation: CASSLLTTGSTDTQYF.

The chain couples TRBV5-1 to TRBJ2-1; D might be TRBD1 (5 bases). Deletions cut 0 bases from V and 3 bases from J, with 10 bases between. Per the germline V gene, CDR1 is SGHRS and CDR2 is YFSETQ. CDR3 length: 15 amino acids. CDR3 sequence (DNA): TGCGCCAGCAGCTTGGTGTCAGGGCACTACAATGAGCAGTTCTTC. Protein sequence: CASSLVSGHYNEQFF.